The T cell receptor (beta chain) described here comes from a study of T cell responses to AZD1222 COVID-19 vaccine. Repertoires were generated with immunoSEQ multiplex PCR, while TCRdb's copy carries only in-frame clones and drops some. The table records over 120,000 clones, around nine tenths of them present only once. Of note for this clone: Antigen unknown.

Notes on the study in general: There were mostly white British donors and more females than males, and clonal diversity was possibly underestimated. Repertoire sampling occurred only after the peak T cell response.

This clonotype originated in an adult who received the AZD1222 COVID-19 vaccine. The source was peripheral blood, collected 28 days after the second AZD1222 dose.

The CDR3 DNA reads as TGTGCCAGCAGCCGACAAAGACCGAGCAATCAGCCCCAGCATTTT. Amino acid sequence: CASSRQRPSNQPQHF. The chain couples TRBV5-8 to TRBJ1-5; D unresolved. Germline V gene data show CDR1 as SGHTS and CDR2 as YDEGEE. The germline V and J ends were trimmed by 4 bases and 1 base, with 12 bases remaining between them. The CDR3 has 15 residues.